Listed below are T cell receptor beta chains from one sample, sequenced in a study of blood T cell repertoires in COVID-19. TCRdb's copy holds only in-frame clones and misses some; the assay was immunoSEQ multiplex PCR. The table includes more than 250,000 clones, around 88% detected once. Sample: peripheral blood. The origin of the receptors is a young woman who had recovered from COVID-19. Each CDR3 is given with its conserved first and last residue. A D gene is named only where the DNA matches it firmly. A clone size is listed for some rows: how often the clone was seen (once, few, many), or a class if it is expanded.

j_call: TRBJ2-2
clone_size: -
v_call: TRBV4-1
cdr3_length: 15
d_call: TRBD2
cdr3_aa: CASSQGLAGTGELFF
cdr3_nt: TGCGCCAGCAGCCAAGGCCTAGCGGGGACCGGGGAGCTGTTTTTT

j_call: TRBJ1-2
clone_size: -
v_call: TRBV5-1
cdr3_length: 17
d_call: TRBD1
cdr3_aa: CASSSEGMGQVVYGYTF
cdr3_nt: TGCGCCAGCAGCTCCGAGGGGATGGGACAGGTCGTCTATGGCTACACCTTC

j_call: TRBJ2-7
clone_size: -
v_call: TRBV7-3
cdr3_length: 13
d_call: TRBD2
cdr3_aa: CASSAGLAYEQYF
cdr3_nt: TGTGCCAGCAGCGCAGGACTAGCCTACGAGCAGTACTTC

j_call: TRBJ1-1
clone_size: -
v_call: TRBV15
cdr3_length: 15
d_call: -
cdr3_aa: CATSRDWGPTSQAFF
cdr3_nt: TGTGCCACCAGCAGAGATTGGGGACCGACTAGTCAAGCTTTCTTT

j_call: TRBJ2-1
clone_size: -
v_call: TRBV10-1
cdr3_length: 12
d_call: -
cdr3_aa: CASSLDRNEQFF
cdr3_nt: TGCGCCAGCAGCCTTGACAGAAATGAGCAGTTCTTC

j_call: TRBJ2-7
clone_size: -
v_call: TRBV4-1
cdr3_length: 16
d_call: -
cdr3_aa: CASSQEEVPRGDEQYF
cdr3_nt: TGCGCCAGCAGCCAAGAAGAGGTTCCCAGGGGGGACGAGCAGTACTTC

j_call: TRBJ1-5
clone_size: -
v_call: TRBV28
cdr3_length: 16
d_call: -
cdr3_aa: CASSVSFGQRNQPQHF
cdr3_nt: TGTGCCAGCAGTGTAAGTTTCGGACAACGCAATCAGCCCCAGCATTTT

j_call: TRBJ2-3
clone_size: -
v_call: TRBV24-1
cdr3_length: 15
d_call: TRBD1
cdr3_aa: CATSDTGGSTDTQYF
cdr3_nt: TGTGCCACCAGTGATACAGGGGGAAGCACAGATACGCAGTATTTT

j_call: TRBJ1-5
clone_size: few
v_call: TRBV28
cdr3_length: 15
d_call: -
cdr3_aa: CASSLPGTFNQPQHF
cdr3_nt: TGTGCCAGCAGTTTACCAGGAACCTTTAATCAGCCCCAGCATTTT

j_call: TRBJ1-6
clone_size: -
v_call: TRBV30
cdr3_length: 16
d_call: -
cdr3_aa: CAWSGPGTKNYSPLHF
cdr3_nt: TGTGCCTGGAGTGGACCCGGGACAAAAAATTATTCACCCCTCCACTTT

j_call: TRBJ1-1
clone_size: -
v_call: TRBV2
cdr3_length: 15
d_call: -
cdr3_aa: CASSEAGQQYTEAFF
cdr3_nt: TGTGCCAGCAGTGAAGCTGGACAGCAGTACACTGAAGCTTTCTTT

j_call: TRBJ2-5
clone_size: -
v_call: TRBV25-1
cdr3_length: 15
d_call: -
cdr3_aa: CASSEKEQVQETQYF
cdr3_nt: TGTGCCAGCAGTGAAAAGGAACAGGTGCAAGAGACCCAGTACTTC

j_call: TRBJ2-7
clone_size: -
v_call: TRBV21-1
cdr3_length: 17
d_call: -
cdr3_aa: CASSPKITTSGNYEQYF
cdr3_nt: TGTGCCAGCAGCCCAAAAATTACGACTAGCGGGAATTACGAGCAGTACTTC

j_call: TRBJ2-1
clone_size: -
v_call: TRBV12-3/TRBV12-4
cdr3_length: 12
d_call: -
cdr3_aa: CASTTGYNEQFF
cdr3_nt: TGTGCCAGCACTACGGGTTACAATGAGCAGTTCTTC

j_call: TRBJ2-7
clone_size: -
v_call: TRBV28
cdr3_length: 15
d_call: TRBD2
cdr3_aa: CASSFSTSGYYEQYF
cdr3_nt: TGTGCCAGCAGTTTTTCGACTAGCGGATATTACGAGCAGTACTTC

j_call: TRBJ2-1
clone_size: -
v_call: TRBV7-7
cdr3_length: 17
d_call: TRBD2
cdr3_aa: CASSLTLGLAGGGEQFF
cdr3_nt: TGTGCTAGCAGCTTAACATTGGGACTAGCGGGAGGTGGTGAGCAGTTCTTC

j_call: TRBJ2-7
clone_size: -
v_call: TRBV4-3
cdr3_length: 16
d_call: TRBD2
cdr3_aa: CASSQDLAGTPYEQYF
cdr3_nt: TGCGCCAGCAGCCAAGATCTAGCGGGTACTCCCTACGAGCAGTACTTC

j_call: TRBJ2-7
clone_size: -
v_call: TRBV5-6
cdr3_length: 14
d_call: -
cdr3_aa: CASSLVGENYEQYF
cdr3_nt: TGTGCCAGCAGCTTGGTCGGAGAAAACTACGAGCAGTACTTC

j_call: TRBJ1-1
clone_size: few
v_call: TRBV5-1
cdr3_length: 16
d_call: TRBD1
cdr3_aa: CASSLQQGSMNTEAFF
cdr3_nt: TGCGCCAGCAGCTTACAACAGGGGAGCATGAACACTGAAGCTTTCTTT

j_call: TRBJ2-2
clone_size: -
v_call: TRBV18
cdr3_length: 16
d_call: TRBD1
cdr3_aa: CASSPTGQGAVGELFF
cdr3_nt: TGTGCCAGCTCACCGACGGGACAGGGGGCAGTCGGGGAGCTGTTTTTT

j_call: TRBJ1-2
clone_size: -
v_call: TRBV9
cdr3_length: 13
d_call: -
cdr3_aa: CASSVVQGGGYTF
cdr3_nt: TGTGCCAGCAGCGTAGTACAGGGCGGTGGCTACACCTTC

j_call: TRBJ2-7
clone_size: -
v_call: TRBV3-1/TRBV3-2
cdr3_length: 15
d_call: -
cdr3_aa: CASSQGTESTYEQYF
cdr3_nt: TGTGCCAGCAGCCAAGGGACAGAAAGTACTTACGAGCAGTACTTC

j_call: TRBJ2-6
clone_size: -
v_call: TRBV28
cdr3_length: 16
d_call: -
cdr3_aa: CASSFGLVSGANVLTF
cdr3_nt: TGTGCCAGCAGTTTCGGACTGGTATCTGGGGCCAACGTCCTGACTTTC

j_call: TRBJ1-4
clone_size: -
v_call: TRBV21-1
cdr3_length: 14
d_call: -
cdr3_aa: CASDTKTTNEKLFF
cdr3_nt: TGTGCCAGCGACACCAAAACAACTAATGAAAAACTGTTTTTT

j_call: TRBJ2-3
clone_size: -
v_call: TRBV19
cdr3_length: 15
d_call: -
cdr3_aa: CASKGGTVQADTQYF
cdr3_nt: TGTGCCAGTAAAGGCGGGACAGTACAGGCAGATACGCAGTATTTT

j_call: TRBJ2-5
clone_size: -
v_call: TRBV29-1
cdr3_length: 14
d_call: TRBD1
cdr3_aa: CSVVPGGTGETQYF
cdr3_nt: TGCAGCGTTGTACCAGGGGGCACGGGAGAGACCCAGTACTTC